This T cell receptor beta chain was documented in a study of cytomegalovirus exposure and HLA in healthy donors. Overall study context: A prior analysis found roughly 100 million unique TCR beta sequences from approximately 190 million T cells. Study results and limitations: Equally common other TCR beta chains were less clonally expanded than HLA-associated ones, a later analysis found.

The PCR was carried out with 60 Vbeta primers and 13 Jbeta primers. Data came from immunoSEQ multiplex PCR; TCRdb stores just in-frame clones and leaves some out. The table shows about 160,000 clones, with roughly 85% occurring only once. Worth noting for this clone: Its antigen remains unknown.

The CDR3 runs to 16 residues. The germline V and J ends were trimmed by 6 bases and 5 bases, with 20 bases remaining between them. Germline assignment: CDR1 GTSNPN and CDR2 SVGIG (reference sequence). The sequencing input was PBMCs. The J gene is TRBJ1-6, the V gene TRBV30; TRBD1 might be the D (5 bases). The TCR was taken from a male donor in good health and CMV-seropositive. CDR3 region: CACPGGGGYHNSPLHF. DNA for the CDR3: TGTGCCTGTCCCGGGGGAGGCGGGTACCATAATTCACCCCTCCACTTT.